This passage covers 21 T cell receptor beta chains from one sample sequenced in a study of blood T cell repertoires in COVID-19. Using immunoSEQ multiplex PCR, the repertoire was profiled, and TCRdb retains in-frame clones only, with some absent. The sample includes tens of thousands of clones, around 86% of them seen just once. The material sequenced was peripheral blood. These receptors were obtained from a man aged 60-69 years with COVID-19, enrolled during active disease.

V usage is TRBV7-8 and J usage is TRBJ2-1, with a weak D call TRBD1 (5 bases). V lost 5 bases and J 1 base, leaving 12 bases between the germline ends. Germline loops: CDR1 SGHVS, CDR2 FQNEAQ. The CDR3 contains 15 residues. CDR3 sequence reads: CASSEQGVSYNEQFF. The CDR3 DNA sequence: TGTGCCAGCAGCGAACAAGGGGTGTCCTACAATGAGCAGTTCTTC.

The rearrangement joins TRBV7-2 to TRBJ1-4; 7 bases align to TRBD1. V shed 5 bases and J 5 bases; nucleotides not matched to a gene: 8. Germline lookup yields CDR1 SGHTA and CDR2 FQGNSA. The CDR3 is 15 residues long. CDR3 residues: CASSPAGTENEKLFF. The DNA of the CDR3 is TGTGCCAGCAGCCCTGCCGGGACAGAAAATGAAAAACTGTTTTTT.

This clone has a single count. The chain joins TRBV3-1 (or the pseudogene TRBV3-2) to TRBJ2-1, with 8 nucleotides matching TRBD2. The ends lost 5 bases at V and 10 bases at J; junction bases unmatched: 4. The CDR3 spans 12 residues. Germline V gene data show CDR1 as LGHDT and CDR2 as YNNKEL (reference sequence). The CDR3 coding sequence is TGTGCCAGCAGCGGTATAGCGGGGGAGCAGTTCTTC. Protein: CASSGIAGEQFF.

The gene calls are TRBV28 and TRBJ2-7, with D perhaps TRBD2 (5 bases). The CDR3 runs 13 residues. Germline assignment: CDR1 MDHEN and CDR2 SYDVKM. The V end was cut by 7 bases, the J end by 1 base, with 11 bases between. CDR3 in DNA: TGTGCCAGCACCCTCGGACTTTCCTACGAGCAGTACTTC. This sequence encodes CASTLGLSYEQYF.

A few counts support this clone. The V call is TRBV5-4, the J call TRBJ2-3; TRBD1 agrees at 9 bases. Losses at the gene ends were 4 bases for V and 2 bases for J; bases not matched to a gene: 5. This CDR3 has 15 amino acids. Germline CDR1 is SGHNT and CDR2 is YYREEE (reference sequence). The CDR3 reads CASSMDRGNTDTQYF. The DNA of the CDR3 is TGTGCCAGCAGCATGGACAGGGGCAACACAGATACGCAGTATTTT.

This sequence joins TRBV5-5 and TRBJ1-1; D may be TRBD1 (6 bases). CDR1 and CDR2 from the germline V gene are SGHKS and YYEKEE (reference sequence). This CDR3 comprises 14 residues. The ends were cut back, 2 bases at V and 1 base at J, with 9 bases in the middle. The CDR3 sequence is CASSFEQGNTEAFF. The DNA of the CDR3 is TGTGCCAGCAGCTTCGAACAGGGGAACACTGAAGCTTTCTTT. The full variable domain, in which reference TRBV5-5 and TRBJ1-1 provide the parts outside the CDR3, is DAGVTQSPTHLIKTRGQQVTLRCSPISGHKSVSWYQQVLGQGPQFIFQYYEKEERGRGNFPDRFSARQFPNYSSELNVNALLLGDSALYLCASSFEQGNTEAFFGQGTRLTVV.

The V gene is TRBV10-1, the J gene TRBJ2-3, with D perhaps matching TRBD1 (6 bases). CDR3 size: 16 residues. The germline V gene encodes CDR1 WNHNN and CDR2 SYGVQD (reference sequence). V was clipped by 3 bases and J by 7 bases, with 20 bases between them. DNA of the CDR3: TGCGCCAGCAGTGAATTTGGGGACACAGGGTCATATACGCAGTATTTT. Translating it yields CASSEFGDTGSYTQYF.

This clone was seen just once. The V gene is TRBV27, the J gene TRBJ2-2, with TRBD2 identical over 8 bases. There are 15 residues in the CDR3. The germline V gene has CDR1 MNHEY and CDR2 SMNVEV (reference sequence). V gave up 3 bases and J gave up 9 bases; unmatched junction bases: 9. The CDR3 reads CASSLALAGPRELFF. The CDR3 DNA sequence: TGTGCCAGCAGTTTGGCTCTAGCGGGCCCGCGGGAGCTGTTTTTT.

This clone came up once. V and J are TRBV7-3 and TRBJ1-3; D remains ambiguous. The CDR3 runs to 13 residues. The V end was cut by 5 bases, the J end by 8 bases, with 13 bases between. Germline-derived CDR1 and CDR2 are SGHTA and FQGTGA. The DNA for the CDR3 is TGTGCCAGCAGCGGGCAGGCCGGGGACACCATATATTTT. It encodes CASSGQAGDTIYF. Together with reference TRBV7-3 and TRBJ1-3, the CDR3 gives the full variable domain: GAGVSQTPSNKVTEKGKYVELRCDPISGHTALYWYRQSLGQGPEFLIYFQGTGAADDSGLPNDRFFAVRPEGSVSTLKIQRTERGDSAVYLCASSGQAGDTIYFGEGSWLTVV.

V gene TRBV5-1 combines with J gene TRBJ2-3, with D perhaps matching TRBD2 (6 bases). Trimming removed 2 bases at V and 5 bases at J, with 15 bases between. In germline, CDR1 is SGHRS, CDR2 YFSETQ. There are 15 residues in the CDR3. CDR3 bases: TGCGCCAGCAGCTTAATTCCGGGAGAGGGAGATACGCAGTATTTT. Its protein product is CASSLIPGEGDTQYF.

The genes are TRBV7-9 and TRBJ1-5; D is ambiguous. The CDR3 loop spans 12 amino acids. Germline V gene data show CDR1 as SEHNR and CDR2 as FQNEAQ (reference sequence). The V and J ends lost 4 bases and 7 bases respectively, with 8 bases between them. The CDR3 is CASSSTGQPQHF. CDR3 DNA sequence: TGTGCCAGCAGCTCGACGGGGCAGCCCCAGCATTTT.

The V and J genes are TRBV19 and TRBJ1-1; TRBD1 matches 9 bases. Germline lookup yields CDR1 LNHDA and CDR2 SQIVND (reference sequence). The CDR3 length is 16 residues. The V segment lost 2 bases and the J segment 4 bases; nucleotides outside the gene matches: 8. The DNA for the CDR3 is TGTGCCAGTAGTATACAATGGACAGGGGAGGCCACTGAAGCTTTCTTT. Its protein product is CASSIQWTGEATEAFF.

V is TRBV11-2 and J is TRBJ2-1, with TRBD1 matching 9 bases. This CDR3 is 14 amino acids long. Germline CDR1 is SGHAT and CDR2 is FQNNGV. The V segment lost 5 bases and the J segment 10 bases; nucleotides outside the gene matches: 9. CDR3 nucleotide sequence: TGTGCCAGCAGCCAGGACAGGGGAGGGGACGAGCAGTTCTTC. Amino acids: CASSQDRGGDEQFF.

This sequence joins TRBV7-8 and TRBJ2-7, with D tentatively TRBD2 (6 bases). The CDR3 is 14 amino acids. The V gene's germline CDR1 is SGHVS and CDR2 FQNEAQ. V shed 5 bases and J shed 3 bases, with 14 bases lying between them. In DNA form, the CDR3 reads TGTGCCAGCAGCCCCCGGGACTCAAACTACGAGCAGTACTTC. Residues: CASSPRDSNYEQYF.

V usage is TRBV2 and J usage is TRBJ2-1; TRBD2 is a possible D gene (6 bases). CDR1 is SNHLY, CDR2 FYNNEI, per germline. CDR3 length equals 13 residues. V was trimmed by 5 bases and J by 4 bases, leaving 9 bases between them. The CDR3 sequence is CASSTGLYNEQFF. The CDR3 DNA sequence: TGTGCCAGCAGTACGGGACTTTACAATGAGCAGTTCTTC.

V is TRBV4-1 and J is TRBJ1-3; D ambiguous. CDR1 is MGHRA, CDR2 YSYEKL, per germline. Between the trimmed V and J ends, which lost 4 bases and 2 bases, there was a span of 9 bases. This CDR3 is built from 14 residues. The CDR3 DNA reads TGCGCCAGCAGCCTGCGCCTGGCTGGAAACACCATATATTTT. Encoded protein: CASSLRLAGNTIYF.

This chain links TRBV18 with TRBJ2-5; the D gene is possibly TRBD1 (5 bases). Germline CDR1 is KGHSH and CDR2 is LQKENI. The CDR3 spans 17 residues. V gave up 3 bases and J gave up 2 bases, with 19 bases separating them. The CDR3 nucleotides are TGTGCCAGCTCACCTACCTTAGGGGCTCACCCACAAGAGACCCAGTACTTC. Its translation: CASSPTLGAHPQETQYF.

A word on this clone: One junction end disagrees with the germline gene, perhaps due to a read error. This chain uses TRBV20-1 with TRBJ1-1, with a weak D call TRBD1 (5 bases). The germline CDR1 and CDR2 sequences are DFQATT and SNEGSKA (reference sequence). There are 11 residues in the CDR3. The CDR3 DNA follows: TGCAGTGCTAGGACAGCCACTCAAGCTTTCTTT. This codes for CSARTATQAFF.

This sequence joins TRBV25-1 and TRBJ2-5, with a weak D call TRBD2 (5 bases). Germline V lookup: CDR1 MGHDK, CDR2 SYGVNS. There are 16 residues in the CDR3. V was clipped by 3 bases and J by 4 bases, with 18 bases between them. The CDR3 loop is CASSEEGGLKLETQYF. The CDR3 region has the DNA TGTGCCAGCAGTGAGGAAGGCGGGTTGAAACTAGAGACCCAGTACTTC. The full variable domain, completed using reference TRBV25-1 and TRBJ2-5, is EADIYQTPRYLVIGTGKKITLECSQTMGHDKMYWYQQDPGMELHLIHYSYGVNSTEKGDLSSESTVSRIRTEHFPLTLESARPSHTSQYLCASSEEGGLKLETQYFGPGTRLLVL.

The chain uses TRBV7-3 and TRBJ2-2, with 9 bases identical to TRBD2. V gave up 2 bases and J gave up 0 bases; unmatched junction bases: 4. This CDR3 has 17 residues. Germline V lookup: CDR1 SGHTA, CDR2 FQGTGA. The CDR3 DNA sequence: TGTGCCAGCAGCTTAGCGGGAGGGCCCGCGAACACCGGGGAGCTGTTTTTT. Its translation: CASSLAGGPANTGELFF. The variable domain in full, completed from reference TRBV7-3 and TRBJ2-2, reads GAGVSQTPSNKVTEKGKYVELRCDPISGHTALYWYRQSLGQGPEFLIYFQGTGAADDSGLPNDRFFAVRPEGSVSTLKIQRTERGDSAVYLCASSLAGGPANTGELFFGEGSRLTVL.

The CDR3 DNA is TGTGCCAGCAGCGTGGAAGAGGGTTCGAACACCGGGGAGCTGTTTTTT. Translated, it gives CASSVEEGSNTGELFF. V and J are TRBV5-4 and TRBJ2-2, with a weak D call TRBD2 (5 bases). The V end was cut by 4 bases, the J end by 0 bases, with 13 bases between. The germline V gene has CDR1 SGHNT and CDR2 YYREEE (reference sequence). CDR3 length: 16 residues. The whole variable domain, remainder taken from reference TRBV5-4 and TRBJ2-2, is ETGVTQSPTHLIKTRGQQVTLRCSSQSGHNTVSWYQQALGQGPQFIFQYYREEENGRGNFPPRFSGLQFPNYSSELNVNALELDDSALYLCASSVEEGSNTGELFFGEGSRLTVL.